This TCR beta chain was profiled in a study of radiation and T cells in renal cell carcinoma. Study-wide results and limits: Baseline intratumoral clonotype presence is unknown without pretreatment biopsies. In blood, top tumor clones expanded by 2 weeks, shrinking by 4.

Sequencing used immunoSEQ multiplex PCR; TCRdb keeps in-frame clones, though not all of them. The table shows 94,000 or so clones, with 82% occurring only once. Comments on this clone: Its antigen is not known.

The time point is: baseline pretreatment blood. Treatment in this sample: 15 Gy SBRT to primary tumor, nephrectomy 4 weeks later. The tumor was a clear cell renal cell carcinoma. The length of the CDR3 is 12 residues. Germline V gene sequence: CDR1 SGHTS, CDR2 YDEGEE. The rearrangement links TRBV5-8 to TRBJ1-1; perhaps TRBD1 as D (6 bases). TRBJ1-6 matches the DNA end more closely, so the J call is doubtful. The source of this sequence is a man in his 60s with renal cell carcinoma. The material sequenced was blood, taken from a patient whose treatment included radiotherapy and nephrectomy. The chain's CDR3 is CASSLVTGSLHF. CDR3 nucleotide sequence: TGTGCCAGCAGCTTGGTCACAGGGAGCCTCCACTTT.